The rows below give T cell receptor beta chains drawn from one sample of a study of cytomegalovirus exposure and HLA in healthy donors. Libraries were prepared by immunoSEQ multiplex PCR; TCRdb keeps only in-frame clonotypes and omits some of them. The data show 150,000 to 200,000 clones, around four fifths seen once. The sequenced material came from PBMCs. Receptors originate from a female donor in good health and CMV-seronegative. The CDR3 runs from the conserved cysteine through the conserved F or W. The D gene is left open where the match is weak. The size entry is marked missing in some rows and otherwise reads once, few, many or a size class.

v_gene	j_gene	len	d_gene	abundance	CDR3nt	CDR3aa
TRBV2	TRBJ1-1	14	-	-	TGTGCCAGCAGTGAAGCCCTTGAAGGGGCTGAAGCTTTCTTT	CASSEALEGAEAFF
TRBV11-2	TRBJ2-3	16	TRBD2	-	TGTGCCAGCAGCCCGCCGCGGGAGAAACGCACAGATACGCAGTATTTT	CASSPPREKRTDTQYF
TRBV5-8	TRBJ2-1	14	-	-	TGTGCCAGCAGCTCCTGGGGAGCCGAAGGTGAGCAGTTCTTC	CASSSWGAEGEQFF
TRBV11-2	TRBJ1-1	15	TRBD1	once	TGTGCCAGCAGCTCGGACAGGGGGAGGAACACTGAAGCTTTCTTT	CASSSDRGRNTEAFF
TRBV18	TRBJ1-3	13	-	-	TGTGCCAGCTCACCAGATCCGGGGGACACCATATATTTT	CASSPDPGDTIYF
TRBV29-1	TRBJ1-5	14	-	once	TGCAGCGTTGAAGGGCTTGTCACGCATCAGCCCCAGCATTTT	CSVEGLVTHQPQHF
TRBV5-4	TRBJ2-7	14	TRBD2	-	TGTGCCAGCAGCTTTGGGACTAGAGAGTACGAGCAGTACTTC	CASSFGTREYEQYF
TRBV29-1	TRBJ2-5	15	TRBD1	-	TGCAGCGTAAACCGGGACAGCATAATCCAAGAGACCCAGTACTTC	CSVNRDSIIQETQYF
TRBV7-2	TRBJ1-1	16	-	-	TGTGCCAGCAGCTTACAGGGTTCCTATTTGAACACTGAAGCTTTCTTT	CASSLQGSYLNTEAFF
TRBV4-2	TRBJ2-4	17	-	-	TGTGCCAGCAGCCAAGGTTGGCAGGGGGACTCCAAAAACAGTCAGTACTTC	CASSQGWQGDSKNSQYF
TRBV27	TRBJ2-7	13	TRBD1	-	TGTGCCAGCAGGGGGACAGTGGACTACGAGCAGTACTTC	CASRGTVDYEQYF
TRBV7-2	TRBJ2-5	16	-	-	TGTGCCAGCAGCTTATTTGCGGGGGCCCACGGTGAGACCCAGTACTTC	CASSLFAGAHGETQYF
TRBV5-1	TRBJ2-5	12	-	-	TGCGCCAGCAGCTTGGTCTCAGAGACCCAGTACTTC	CASSLVSETQYF
TRBV5-1	TRBJ1-2	14	-	-	TGCGCCAGCACCCAATACGGGGAGGGACATGGCTACACCTTC	CASTQYGEGHGYTF
TRBV6-1	TRBJ1-5	14	-	-	TGTGCCAGCAGTGACAGGGAAATCAATCAGCCCCAGCATTTT	CASSDREINQPQHF
TRBV10-3	TRBJ1-2	14	-	-	TGTGCCATCAGTGAGTCCGGGTCGCCCTATGGCTACACCTTC	CAISESGSPYGYTF
TRBV9	TRBJ1-1	13	TRBD1	few	TGTGCCAGCAGCGTTACAGGGGGCACTGAAGCTTTCTTT	CASSVTGGTEAFF